These 18 T cell receptor beta chains share one sample of origin, sequenced in a study of post-analysis software for immune sequencing data. Study outcomes and limitations: Five or six TRBV segments, TRBV5-6, TRBV5-1 and TRBV20-1 among them, were found more frequent in patients than controls.

Researchers reported that TCR beta cDNA libraries carried unique molecular identifiers. TCRdb re-called the PCR reads through MiXCR, storing one row per CDR3 protein. Seen here are under 650,000 distinct CDR3 sequences, about 40% observed once, and the top ten hold under 2%. Their recognized antigens are unknown. Sequencing input: blood. These receptors were taken from a girl aged 10-17 years with multiple sclerosis.

The gene calls are TRBV6-6 and TRBJ1-2, with 9 positions matching TRBD1. The V segment lost 6 bases and the J segment 5 bases; nucleotides outside the gene matches: 10. Germline CDR1 reads MNHNY; CDR2 reads SVGAGI (reference sequence). The CDR3 sequence is 15 residues long. CDR3: CASRSNSGTGYGYTF. CDR3 DNA: TGTGCCAGCAGATCTAATTCCGGGACAGGGTATGGCTACACCTTC.

V gene TRBV7-9 combines with J gene TRBJ2-7, with a tentative D call TRBD2 (6 bases). The length of the CDR3 is 14 residues. Germline CDR1 is SEHNR and CDR2 is FQNEAQ (reference sequence). The germline V and J ends were trimmed by 8 bases and 0 bases, with 14 bases remaining between them. The CDR3 sequence: CASGTGLLSYEQYF. As DNA, the CDR3 is TGTGCCAGCGGCACGGGACTTCTCTCCTACGAGCAGTACTTC.

The sample holds one count of this clonotype. The chain combines TRBV27 with TRBJ1-2; tentative D call: TRBD1 (6 bases). The V and J ends lost 6 bases and 7 bases respectively, with 15 bases between them. The CDR3 sequence is 13 residues long. Germline lookup yields CDR1 MNHEY and CDR2 SMNVEV (reference sequence). The CDR3 DNA sequence: TGTGCCAGCAGACCCCCTGGGGGCCGTGGCTACACCTTC. This translates into CASRPPGGRGYTF.

The table lists this clonotype with a few counts. This chain connects TRBV29-1 to TRBJ2-5; a possible D gene is TRBD2 (5 bases). Germline V gene lookup returns CDR1 SQVTM and CDR2 ANQGSEA. V lost 8 bases and J 5 bases, leaving 15 bases between the germline ends. There are 12 residues in the CDR3. CDR3 amino acids: CSLRAPWETQYF. In DNA form, the CDR3 reads TGCAGCCTGCGGGCACCCTGGGAGACCCAGTACTTC.

The chain has TRBV11-2 and TRBJ2-1; TRBD1 or TRBD2 may be the D gene (7 bases each). Germline lookup yields CDR1 SGHAT and CDR2 FQNNGV. The CDR3 has 16 residues. Between the trimmed V and J ends, which lost 5 bases and 10 bases, there was a span of 24 bases. CDR3 bases: TGTGCCAGCAGCACTCAGGGGGGGGGCCTTCTGGAGGAGCAGTTCTTC. It specifies CASSTQGGGLLEEQFF.

The V and J genes are TRBV13 and TRBJ2-7; D perhaps matches TRBD2 (5 bases). This CDR3 spans 14 amino acids. V lost 2 bases and J 9 bases, leaving 17 bases between the germline ends. From germline, CDR1 is PRHDT and CDR2 FYEKMQ (reference sequence). CDR3 protein: CASSLNLGGGAQYF. For the CDR3, the DNA is TGTGCCAGCAGCTTAAATTTGGGTGGAGGTGCGCAGTACTTC. Full variable domain (rest looked up from reference TRBV13 and TRBJ2-7): AAGVIQSPRHLIKEKRETATLKCYPIPRHDTVYWYQQGPGQDPQFLISFYEKMQSDKGSIPDRFSAQQFSDYHSELNMSSLELGDSALYFCASSLNLGGGAQYFGPGTRLTVT.

This clonotype was picked up a small number of times. This chain links TRBV12-3 or TRBV12-4 with TRBJ1-1; possible D gene TRBD1, 5 bases. The V gene lost 5 bases and the J gene lost 5 bases, with 15 bases spanning the gap. The CDR3 sequence is 14 residues long. CDR3 loop: CASSATAMWTEAFF. Written as DNA, the CDR3 is TGTGCCAGCAGTGCGACAGCGATGTGGACTGAAGCTTTCTTT.

The V gene is TRBV7-9, the J gene TRBJ2-7, with 7 bases aligning to TRBD1. The CDR3 runs to 14 residues. With V trimmed by 5 bases and J by 2 bases, 6 bases remained unmatched. CDR1 is SEHNR, CDR2 FQNEAQ, per germline (reference sequence). The CDR3 spells CASSHPGQTYEQYF. CDR3 bases: TGTGCCAGCAGCCACCCGGGACAGACCTACGAGCAGTACTTC.

J is TRBJ2-6 and V is TRBV7-6; D uncertain. The V gene's germline CDR1 is SGHVS and CDR2 FNYEAQ. V lost 2 bases and J 10 bases, leaving 15 bases between the germline ends. CDR3 size: 15 residues. As DNA, the CDR3 is TGTGCCAGCAGCTTAATAGAAGAGGTCGGGAACGTCCTGACTTTC. Its protein is CASSLIEEVGNVLTF.

This clonotype was counted a few times. This chain joins TRBV5-1 and TRBJ2-7; D is possibly TRBD1 (6 bases). Deletions cut 5 bases from V and 0 bases from J, with 15 bases between. The V gene's germline CDR1 is SGHRS and CDR2 YFSETQ. The CDR3 sequence is 15 residues long. The CDR3: CASSFTGPSSYEQYF. CDR3 bases: TGCGCCAGCAGTTTTACAGGGCCTAGCTCCTACGAGCAGTACTTC.

This clonotype was picked up a small number of times. The chain combines TRBV7-2 with TRBJ2-7, with D perhaps matching TRBD1 or TRBD2 (5 bases each). Germline-derived CDR1 and CDR2 are SGHTA and FQGNSA. V lost 5 bases, J lost 1 base, and 18 bases lay in between. The CDR3 loop spans 16 amino acids. The CDR3 DNA is TGTGCCAGCAGCAACGGGGCAGGGATAGTATCCTACGAGCAGTACTTC. It yields the protein CASSNGAGIVSYEQYF. Variable domain in full (rest from reference TRBV7-2 and TRBJ2-7): GAGVSQSPSNKVTEKGKDVELRCDPISGHTALYWYRQSLGQGLEFLIYFQGNSAPDKSGLPSDRFSAERTGGSVSTLTIQRTQQEDSAVYLCASSNGAGIVSYEQYFGPGTRLTVT.

A single count supports this clonotype. V and J are TRBV5-5 and TRBJ2-3; tentatively, D is TRBD1 or TRBD2 (5 bases each). The CDR3 contains 19 residues. Germline V lookup: CDR1 SGHKS, CDR2 YYEKEE (reference sequence). V shed 2 bases and J shed 1 base, with 23 bases lying between them. The CDR3, as DNA: TGTGCCAGCAGCTTCAAATGGGGGTATGAGGCCAGCGGCACAGATACGCAGTATTTT. Its translation: CASSFKWGYEASGTDTQYF.

The chain links TRBV28 to TRBJ1-5; 10 bases are shared with TRBD1. The CDR3 extends over 17 amino acids. The germline CDR1 and CDR2 sequences are MDHEN and SYDVKM. J gave up 5 bases and V 8 bases, and 15 bases lay outside the gene matches. The CDR3 region is CASRDRGFKIRDQPQHF. CDR3 nucleotides: TGTGCCAGCCGGGACAGGGGATTTAAGATAAGGGATCAGCCCCAGCATTTT.

This clonotype has a single count. This chain uses TRBV27 with TRBJ2-1, with TRBD1 matching over 8 bases. J lost 4 bases, V lost 7 bases, and 6 bases had no gene match. CDR1 and CDR2 (germline): MNHEY, SMNVEV (reference sequence). CDR3 length: 14 residues. CDR3 DNA sequence: TGTGCCAGCAACCAAGACAGGGGTTACAATGAGCAGTTCTTC. Translating gives CASNQDRGYNEQFF.

The J gene is TRBJ2-5, the V gene TRBV5-1; 9 nucleotides line up with TRBD1. The V gene end was trimmed by 7 bases and the J gene end by 4 bases; junction bases not matched to a gene: 11. The CDR3 length is 15 residues. Germline assignment: CDR1 SGHRS and CDR2 YFSETQ. Here the CDR3 DNA reads TGCGCCAGCTCCCGGGACAGGGCTACTTTAGAGACCCAGTACTTC. It is translated as CASSRDRATLETQYF. The full variable domain, with the rest looked up from reference TRBV5-1 and TRBJ2-5, is KAGVTQTPRYLIKTRGQQVTLSCSPISGHRSVSWYQQTPGQGLQFLFEYFSETQRNKGNFPGRFSGRQFSNSRSEMNVSTLELGDSALYLCASSRDRATLETQYFGPGTRLLVL.

This clonotype has only a few counts. V is TRBV5-1 and J is TRBJ2-3; no firm D call. This CDR3 has 15 amino acids. The germline CDR1 and CDR2 sequences are SGHRS and YFSETQ. V was shortened by 3 bases and J by 4 bases, with 15 bases between the two germline ends. DNA for the CDR3: TGCGCCAGCAGCTACATCTATAGGGCCCCAGATACGCAGTATTTT. Translated: CASSYIYRAPDTQYF.

This chain uses TRBV5-1 with TRBJ1-1; D is possibly TRBD1 (6 bases). CDR3 length: 15 residues. V gave up 4 bases and J gave up 2 bases, with 15 bases separating them. The germline gives CDR1 SGHRS, CDR2 YFSETQ. The CDR3 is CASSGYRESNTEAFF. CDR3 DNA sequence: TGCGCCAGCAGCGGCTACAGGGAAAGTAACACTGAAGCTTTCTTT.

The CDR3 nucleotides are TGTGCCATCAGTGAGCCCAGCGGGGGTTACAATGAGCAGTTCTTC. Translation: CAISEPSGGYNEQFF. This chain uses TRBV10-3 with TRBJ2-1; 8 bases line up with TRBD2. This CDR3 has 15 residues. Germline V gene data show CDR1 as ENHRY and CDR2 as SYGVKD. Losses at the gene ends were 2 bases for V and 4 bases for J; bases not matched to a gene: 4.